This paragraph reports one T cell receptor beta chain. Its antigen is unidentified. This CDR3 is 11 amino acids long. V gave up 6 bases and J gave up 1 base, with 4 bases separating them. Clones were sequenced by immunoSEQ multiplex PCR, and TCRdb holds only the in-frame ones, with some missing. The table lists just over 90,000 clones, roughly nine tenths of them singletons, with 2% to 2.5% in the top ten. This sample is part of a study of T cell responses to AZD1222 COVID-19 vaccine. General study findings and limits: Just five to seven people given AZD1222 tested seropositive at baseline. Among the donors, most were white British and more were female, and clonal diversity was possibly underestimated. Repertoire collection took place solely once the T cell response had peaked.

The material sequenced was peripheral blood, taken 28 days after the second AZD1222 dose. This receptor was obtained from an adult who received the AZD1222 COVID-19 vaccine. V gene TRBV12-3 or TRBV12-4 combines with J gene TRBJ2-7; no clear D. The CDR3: CASSSSYEQYF. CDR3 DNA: TGTGCCAGCAGCTCATCCTACGAGCAGTACTTC.